This passage covers 2 T cell receptor beta chains from one sample sequenced in a study of T cell clones after liver transplantation. Here immunoSEQ multiplex PCR was the method, and the copy in TCRdb shows in-frame clones only, minus some. The sample consists of about 11,000 clones, 71% of them appearing once. Here the sequenced sample was CD4+ T cells from blood, taken around 33 months after liver transplant. The receptors were gathered from a human patient who received a liver transplant. Some T cells may possibly be graft donor cells.

The CDR3 nucleotides are TGTGCCAGCAGCGTAGATATGGCGGTGACCTACGAGCAGTACGTC. It specifies CASSVDMAVTYEQYV. The V call is TRBV9, the J call TRBJ2-7; D is unresolved. Germline CDR1 is SGDLS and CDR2 is YYNGEE. This CDR3 contains 15 residues. V dropped 0 bases and J dropped 2 bases, with 12 bases sitting between them.

V gene TRBV5-6 combines with J gene TRBJ1-1; D gene unclear. Germline-derived CDR1 and CDR2 are SGHDT and YYEEEE. Trimming took off 0 bases at V and 7 bases at J, with 10 bases between the two ends. This CDR3 comprises 13 residues. The DNA of the CDR3 is TGTGCCAGCAGCTTGGGTTCGGGGAATGAAGCTTTCTTT. It specifies CASSLGSGNEAFF.